This T cell receptor (beta chain) was captured in a study of Graves' ophthalmopathy and Graves' hyperthyroidism. Diagnosis used clinical symptoms, serum thyroxine, TRAb, thyroid ultrasound and orbital computed tomography. Findings and caveats of the study: Among expanded thyroid clonotypes above 0.001 frequency, most also occurred in blood. Using a 13-signature model, the authors split ophthalmopathy from stable hyperthyroidism, with roughly 90% sensitivity and 81.08% specificity.

RNA transcripts yielded amplified TCR beta CDR3 regions. First-round RT-PCR relied on HTBI primers, and a second-round multiplex PCR came next. From the multiplex PCR reads, TCRdb called clonotypes with MiXCR, one entry per CDR3 protein. Here the sample spans about 240,000 distinct CDR3 sequences, about 46% being singletons. With respect to this clonotype: The antigen is not known. At one boundary the junction diverges from the germline segment, which might be a read error.

CDR3 length equals 13 residues. Germline V gives CDR1 SGHTA, CDR2 FQGNSA. The chain links TRBV7-2 to TRBJ1-1, with D possibly matching TRBD1 (5 bases). Material for sequencing was peripheral blood. This TCR was recovered from an adult man with Graves' ophthalmopathy. The CDR3 coding sequence is TGTGCCACCGAGGAGGGGATGAACGCTGAAGCTTTCTTT. It encodes CATEEGMNAEAFF.